This TCR beta chain appears in the sequencing data of a study of beta chain features in type 1 diabetes. Study background: No patient-donor differences in age, gender, total cells or subset yield. General observations from the study: People with Type 1 diabetes carried modestly yet significantly shorter TCRB CDR3s in all four CD4+ subsets. Whether TCRB rearrangement is influenced by HLA type was left unresolved in this analysis.

To note about this clone: As yet, its antigen is unknown. The same CDR3 arises from other DNA sequences in this sample as well.

Isolated RNA was reverse transcribed in full, so expressed TCRB transcripts were sequenced. The table came from immunoSEQ multiplex PCR; TCRdb's copy has only in-frame clones and leaves some out. The sample records 600,000 to 700,000 clones, around 12% being singletons. The authors sorted CD4+ naive, central memory, regulatory and stem cell-like memory cells via CD45RO/CCR7/CD25/CD127/CD95/CD27. V was cut by 6 bases and J by 5 bases, with 4 bases left in between. The CDR3 is made up of 11 amino acids. CDR1 and CDR2 from the germline V gene are SNHLY and FYNNEI. The rearrangement joins TRBV2 to TRBJ2-2; D call uncertain. The origin of this receptor is a young man with type 1 diabetes. Sequencing was performed on naive CD4+ T cells from blood. The CDR3 region has the DNA TGTGCCAGCAGCGCAACCGGGGAGCTGTTTTTT. Its protein product is CASSATGELFF.